This TCR beta chain appears in the sequencing data of a study of Graves' ophthalmopathy and Graves' hyperthyroidism. Study results and caveats: Blood also carried most expanded thyroid clonotypes exceeding 0.001 frequency. Between ophthalmopathy and stable hyperthyroidism, a 13-signature model drew a separation with 87.88% sensitivity and roughly 78% specificity.

This clonotype was observed many times. The antigen is unknown. The term stable hyperthyroidism indicated an absence of ophthalmopathy within 18 months of follow-up. Orbital computed tomography, together with clinical symptoms, serum thyroxine, TRAb and thyroid ultrasound, was used for diagnosis. RNA served as the template for amplifying TCR beta CDR3 regions. First-round RT-PCR used HTBI primers; second-round multiplex PCR followed. TCRdb fed the multiplex PCR reads into MiXCR, producing one record per CDR3 protein. The repertoire holds 400,000 to 450,000 distinct CDR3 sequences, with roughly 21% as singletons. Germline V gives CDR1 MNHNS, CDR2 SASEGT. V was clipped by 2 bases and J by 0 bases, with 11 bases between them. This CDR3 is 15 amino acids long.

The rearrangement joins TRBV6-1 to TRBJ2-7, with a tentative D call TRBD1 (5 bases). Specimen: peripheral blood. This receptor was identified in a woman aged 18-30 years with stable Graves' hyperthyroidism. The CDR3: CASSEPGLSSYEQYF. The CDR3 nucleotides are TGTGCCAGCAGTGAACCAGGGCTCAGCTCCTACGAGCAGTACTTC.